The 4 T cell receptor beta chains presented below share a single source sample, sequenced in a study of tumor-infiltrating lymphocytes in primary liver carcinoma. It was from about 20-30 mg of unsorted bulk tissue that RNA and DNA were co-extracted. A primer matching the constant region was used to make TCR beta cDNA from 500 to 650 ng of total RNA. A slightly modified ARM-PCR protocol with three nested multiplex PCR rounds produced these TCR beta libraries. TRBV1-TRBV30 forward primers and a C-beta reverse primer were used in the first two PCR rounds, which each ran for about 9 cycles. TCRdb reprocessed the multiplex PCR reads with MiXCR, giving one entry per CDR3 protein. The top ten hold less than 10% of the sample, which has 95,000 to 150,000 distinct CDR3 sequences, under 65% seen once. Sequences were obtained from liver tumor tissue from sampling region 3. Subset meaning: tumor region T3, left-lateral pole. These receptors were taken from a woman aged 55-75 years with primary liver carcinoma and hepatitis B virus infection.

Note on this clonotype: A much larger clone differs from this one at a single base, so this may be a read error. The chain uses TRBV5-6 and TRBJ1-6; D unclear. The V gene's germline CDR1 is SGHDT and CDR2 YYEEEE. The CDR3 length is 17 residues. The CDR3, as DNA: TGTCCCAGCAGCTTGGTTCCCAGCCCCCTCGGCGGTTCACCCCTCCACTTT. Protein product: CPSSLVPSPLGGSPLHF.

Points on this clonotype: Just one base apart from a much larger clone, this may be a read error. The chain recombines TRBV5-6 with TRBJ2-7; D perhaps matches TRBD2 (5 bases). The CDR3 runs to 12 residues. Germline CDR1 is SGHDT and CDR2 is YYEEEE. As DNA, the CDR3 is TGTGCCAGCAGCTTTGGGAGATACGAGCTGTACTTC. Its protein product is CASSFGRYELYF.

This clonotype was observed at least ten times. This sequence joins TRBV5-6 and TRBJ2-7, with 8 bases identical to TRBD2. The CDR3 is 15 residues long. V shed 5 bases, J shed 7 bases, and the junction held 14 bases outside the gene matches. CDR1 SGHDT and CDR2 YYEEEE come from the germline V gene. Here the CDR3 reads CASSSAGLGAGEQYF. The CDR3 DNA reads TGTGCCAGCAGTTCTGCGGGACTAGGGGCCGGAGAGCAGTACTTC.

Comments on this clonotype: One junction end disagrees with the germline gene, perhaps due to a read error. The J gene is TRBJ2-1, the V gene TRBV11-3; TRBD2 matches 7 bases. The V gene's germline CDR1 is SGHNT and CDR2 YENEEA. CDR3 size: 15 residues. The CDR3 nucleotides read TGTGGCAGCAGCCGGGCGGCGGGAGCCGTCAATGAGCAGTTCTTC. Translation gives CGSSRAAGAVNEQFF.